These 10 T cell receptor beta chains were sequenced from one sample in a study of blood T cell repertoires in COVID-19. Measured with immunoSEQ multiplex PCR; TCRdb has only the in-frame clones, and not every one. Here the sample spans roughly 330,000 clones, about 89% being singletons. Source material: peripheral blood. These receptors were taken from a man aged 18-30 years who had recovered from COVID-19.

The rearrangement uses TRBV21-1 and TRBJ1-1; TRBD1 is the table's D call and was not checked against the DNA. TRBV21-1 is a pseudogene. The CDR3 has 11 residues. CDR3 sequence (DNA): TGTGCCAGCAGCCCACGACAGGAAGCTTTCTTT. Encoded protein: CASSPRQEAFF.

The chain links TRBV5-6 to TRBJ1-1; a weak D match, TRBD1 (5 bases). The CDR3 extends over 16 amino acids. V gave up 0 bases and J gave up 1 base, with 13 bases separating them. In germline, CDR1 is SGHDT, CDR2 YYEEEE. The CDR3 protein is CASSLGTGLPNTEAFF. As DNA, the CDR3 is TGTGCCAGCAGCTTGGGAACAGGCCTACCGAACACTGAAGCTTTCTTT.

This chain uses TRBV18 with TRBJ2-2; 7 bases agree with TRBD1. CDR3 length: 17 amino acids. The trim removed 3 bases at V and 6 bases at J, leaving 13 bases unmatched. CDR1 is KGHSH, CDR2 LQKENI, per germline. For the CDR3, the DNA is TGTGCCAGCTCACCCATCCCGGGACAGTCAAATCCCGGGGAGCTGTTTTTT. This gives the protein CASSPIPGQSNPGELFF. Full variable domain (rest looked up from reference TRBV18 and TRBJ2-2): NAGVMQNPRHLVRRRGQEARLRCSPMKGHSHVYWYRQLPEEGLKFMVYLQKENIIDESGMPKERFSAEFPKEGPSILRIQQVVRGDSAAYFCASSPIPGQSNPGELFFGEGSRLTVL.

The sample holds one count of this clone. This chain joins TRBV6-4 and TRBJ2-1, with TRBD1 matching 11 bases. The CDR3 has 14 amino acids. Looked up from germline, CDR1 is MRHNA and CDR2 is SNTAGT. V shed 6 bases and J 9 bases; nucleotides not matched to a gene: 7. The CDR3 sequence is CASRKGQGELEQFF. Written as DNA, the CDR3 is TGTGCCAGCAGAAAGGGACAGGGGGAGCTTGAGCAGTTCTTC.

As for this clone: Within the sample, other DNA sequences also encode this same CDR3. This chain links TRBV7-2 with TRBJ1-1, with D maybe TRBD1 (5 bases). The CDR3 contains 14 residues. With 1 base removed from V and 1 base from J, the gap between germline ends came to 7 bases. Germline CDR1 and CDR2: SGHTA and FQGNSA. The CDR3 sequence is CASSLGQGNTEAFF. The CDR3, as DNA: TGTGCCAGCAGCTTAGGGCAGGGGAACACTGAAGCTTTCTTT.

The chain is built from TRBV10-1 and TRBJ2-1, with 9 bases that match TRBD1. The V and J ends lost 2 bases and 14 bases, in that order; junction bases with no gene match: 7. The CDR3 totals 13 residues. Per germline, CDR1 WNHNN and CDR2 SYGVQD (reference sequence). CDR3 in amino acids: CASSERLTGGKFF. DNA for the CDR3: TGCGCCAGCAGTGAGCGGTTAACAGGGGGCAAGTTCTTC.

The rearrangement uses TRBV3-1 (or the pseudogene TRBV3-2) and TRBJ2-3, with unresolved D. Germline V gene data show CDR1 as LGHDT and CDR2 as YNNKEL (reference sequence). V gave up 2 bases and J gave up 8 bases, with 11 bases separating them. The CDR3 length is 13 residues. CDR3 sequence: CASSQSAEITQYF. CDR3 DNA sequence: TGTGCCAGCAGCCAATCTGCGGAAATTACGCAGTATTTT.

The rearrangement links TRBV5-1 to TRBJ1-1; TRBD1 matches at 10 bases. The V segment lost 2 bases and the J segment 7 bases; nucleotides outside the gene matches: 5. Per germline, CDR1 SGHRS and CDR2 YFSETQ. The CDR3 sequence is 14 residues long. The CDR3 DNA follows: TGCGCCAGCAGCTTCGGGACAGGGGTGGATGAAGCTTTCTTT. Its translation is CASSFGTGVDEAFF.

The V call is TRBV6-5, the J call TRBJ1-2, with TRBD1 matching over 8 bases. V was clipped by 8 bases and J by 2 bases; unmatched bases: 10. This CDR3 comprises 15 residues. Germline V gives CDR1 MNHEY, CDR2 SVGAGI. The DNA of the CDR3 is TGTGCCAGCTTCACAGGACAGGGATACAACTATGGCTACACCTTC. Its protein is CASFTGQGYNYGYTF.

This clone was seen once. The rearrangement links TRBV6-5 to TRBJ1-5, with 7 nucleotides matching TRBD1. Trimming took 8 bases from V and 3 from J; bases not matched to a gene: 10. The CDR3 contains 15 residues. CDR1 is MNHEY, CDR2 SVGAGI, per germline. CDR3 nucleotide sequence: TGTGCCAGCTCTCGAGCCGGACAGGTCAATCAGCCCCAGCATTTT. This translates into CASSRAGQVNQPQHF.